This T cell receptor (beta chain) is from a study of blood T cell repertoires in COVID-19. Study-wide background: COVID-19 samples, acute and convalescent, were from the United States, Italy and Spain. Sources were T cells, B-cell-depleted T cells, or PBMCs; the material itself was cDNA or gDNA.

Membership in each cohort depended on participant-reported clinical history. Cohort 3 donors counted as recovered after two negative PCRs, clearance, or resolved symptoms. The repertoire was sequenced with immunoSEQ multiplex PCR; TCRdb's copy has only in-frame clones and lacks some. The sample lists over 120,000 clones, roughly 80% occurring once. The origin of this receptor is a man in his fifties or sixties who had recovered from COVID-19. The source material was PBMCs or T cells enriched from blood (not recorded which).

The CDR3 coding sequence is TGCGCCAGCAGCCCGTGGACAGGTGAAGGGACCCAGTACTTC. This sequence encodes CASSPWTGEGTQYF. J is TRBJ2-5 and V is TRBV4-3; 7 bases agree with TRBD1. The V gene end was trimmed by 4 bases and the J gene end by 7 bases; junction bases not matched to a gene: 9. The CDR3 runs to 14 residues. The germline CDR1 and CDR2 sequences are LGHNA and YSLEER.